This T cell receptor (beta chain) was obtained from a study of T cells expressing NK-cell markers. The wider study: Seven sequenced donors out of eight were HCMV-seropositive, one seronegative.

The CDR3 runs 14 residues. Of note for this clonotype: The antigen remains unidentified.

Study-wide results and caveats: Dominant NKG2C+ clonotypes made up about 1.0-7.5% of CD8+ T cells in roughly 6 donors.

With UMIs, 5'RACE template switching was used to make TCR beta cDNA. Using the 5' RACE reads, TCRdb records one entry per CDR3 protein without DNA. The sample table sets out 200,000 to 300,000 distinct CDR3 sequences. The specimen sequenced was blood T cells: a sorted CD56 or NKG2C T cell subset, CD4+ or CD8+ T cells, or bulk PBMC T cells (not recorded which). This sequence was found in a man younger than 35 in good health. This chain joins TRBV12-3 or TRBV12-4 and TRBJ2-1; TCRdb selects TRBD2, and the lack of DNA leaves this call unchecked. The CDR3 loop is CASSLVAGYNEQFF.